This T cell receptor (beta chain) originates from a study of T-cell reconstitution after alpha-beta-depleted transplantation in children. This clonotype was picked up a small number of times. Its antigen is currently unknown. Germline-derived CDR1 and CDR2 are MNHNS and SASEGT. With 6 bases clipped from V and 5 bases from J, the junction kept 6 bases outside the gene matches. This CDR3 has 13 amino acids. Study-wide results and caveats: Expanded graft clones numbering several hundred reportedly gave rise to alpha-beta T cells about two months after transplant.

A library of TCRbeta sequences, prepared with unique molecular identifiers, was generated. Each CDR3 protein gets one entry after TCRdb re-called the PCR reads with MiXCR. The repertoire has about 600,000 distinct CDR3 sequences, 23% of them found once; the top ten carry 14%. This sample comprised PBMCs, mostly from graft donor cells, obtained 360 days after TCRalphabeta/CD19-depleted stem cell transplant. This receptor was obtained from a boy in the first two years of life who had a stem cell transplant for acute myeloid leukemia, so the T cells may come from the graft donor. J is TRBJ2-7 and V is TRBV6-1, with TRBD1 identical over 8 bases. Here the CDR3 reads CASSRTGYDEQYF. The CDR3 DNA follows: TGTGCCAGCAGCCGGACAGGGTACGACGAGCAGTACTTC.